Listed below are T cell receptor beta chains from one sample, sequenced in a study of metastatic and nonmetastatic thyroid tumors. TCRdb re-analyzed the PCR reads through MiXCR. In the table there are under 55,000 clones, roughly 18% of which are singletons. The sample comprised blood. Receptor source: a female donor with papillary thyroid cancer or a benign thyroid nodule (not recorded which). Some clones in this sample may be carry-over from other donors' samples. Each CDR3 is given with its conserved first and last residue. A D gene is named only where the DNA matches it firmly. Not every row has a clone size; where given, it reads once, few, many or a size class.

TGTGCCAGCAGCTTAGCGGGGAACGAGCAGTACTTC	CASSLAGNEQYF	TRBV11-2	-	TRBJ2-7	-
TGCAGTGCTAGAGGTTCGGCTAGCGAGACCACAGATACTCAGTATTTT	CSARGSASETTDTQYF	TRBV20-1	-	TRBJ2-3	-
TGTGCCTGGACACGGCAGGGATTCACCGGGGAGCTGTTTTTT	CAWTRQGFTGELFF	TRBV30	-	TRBJ2-2	-
TGTGCCAGCAGCCCTGATGTCAGATCCTACAATGAGCAGTTCTTC	CASSPDVRSYNEQFF	TRBV9	-	TRBJ2-1	many
TGTGCCAGCAGCTTTTCGTCCTTTAGCGGGAGGGCTAGAGATACGCAGTATTTT	CASSFSSFSGRARDTQYF	TRBV11-2	TRBD2	TRBJ2-3	many
TGTGCCACCAGTTCCGGGACTAGCGGGAGGGAGGTATACGAGCAGTACTTC	CATSSGTSGREVYEQYF	TRBV24-1	TRBD2	TRBJ2-7	many
TGCAGCACAGGGTTCACTGAAGCTTTCTTT	CSTGFTEAFF	TRBV20-1	-	TRBJ1-1	many
TGCAGTGCCTCAATTGACAGGGGGTCGACTAGCGGGATTTACGAGCAGTACTTC	CSASIDRGSTSGIYEQYF	TRBV20-1	TRBD2	TRBJ2-7	-
TGTGCCAGCACTCCACGTGGATACGAGCAGTACTTC	CASTPRGYEQYF	TRBV6-1	-	TRBJ2-7	few
TGTGCCAGCAGCTTGGTGGCGGGAGGCCAGTGGAATGAGCAGTTCTTC	CASSLVAGGQWNEQFF	TRBV5-6	TRBD2	TRBJ2-1	many
TGTGCAAGCGACCCCGGGTGGCGGTGGAACACCGGGGAGCTGTTTTTT	CASDPGWRWNTGELFF	TRBV28	-	TRBJ2-2	few
TGTGCCATCAGTAGGACAGGGAGCAATCAGCCCCAGCATTTT	CAISRTGSNQPQHF	TRBV2	TRBD1	TRBJ1-5	-
TGTGCCAGCAGTCAGTACAATGAGCAGTTCTTC	CASSQYNEQFF	TRBV6-1	-	TRBJ2-1	many
TGTGCCACCAGTCCGGGGACTAGCGGGATCGAGCAGTACTTC	CATSPGTSGIEQYF	TRBV24-1	TRBD2	TRBJ2-7	many
TGTGCAAGCAGTGAACTAGTTTTTTCCTACGAGAAGTACTTC	CASSELVFSYEKYF	TRBV6-1	-	TRBJ2-7	-
TGCAGTGCTAGGTCTTTGATTGGGACAGGGGCCTCTGGAAACACCATATATTTT	CSARSLIGTGASGNTIYF	TRBV20-1	TRBD1	TRBJ1-3	many
TGTGCCAGCAGCACACTACGGGAGGAGGCTGAAGCTTTCTTT	CASSTLREEAEAFF	TRBV5-4	-	TRBJ1-1	many
TGTGCCAGCAGCCAGGGACGGATAAATCAGCCCCAGCATTTT	CASSQGRINQPQHF	TRBV4-2	-	TRBJ1-5	-
TGCAGTGCTAGAGTCGGCTCTTATAATGAAAAACTGTTTTTT	CSARVGSYNEKLFF	TRBV20-1	-	TRBJ1-4	many
TGTGCCAGCAGCCCCCACACAGGGCTCTATGGCTACACCTTC	CASSPHTGLYGYTF	TRBV2	-	TRBJ1-2	many
TGTGCCAGCAGTTATGGGCAGTACGAGCAGTACTTC	CASSYGQYEQYF	TRBV6-9	-	TRBJ2-7	-
TGTGCCAGCAGCTTATTGGGACAGGAAAAAGAGACCCAGTACTTC	CASSLLGQEKETQYF	TRBV7-9	TRBD1	TRBJ2-5	many
TGTGCCAGCAGCATCGCACAGGGGTATGAGCAGTTCTTC	CASSIAQGYEQFF	TRBV7-2	TRBD1	TRBJ2-1	-
TGTGCCAGCAGTCCGGTGGGGGCGTTGTACACTGAAGCTTTCTTT	CASSPVGALYTEAFF	TRBV6-1	-	TRBJ1-1	few
TGTGCCAGCAGTTGGGGACACAGCTATGGCTACACCTTC	CASSWGHSYGYTF	TRBV28	-	TRBJ1-2	many